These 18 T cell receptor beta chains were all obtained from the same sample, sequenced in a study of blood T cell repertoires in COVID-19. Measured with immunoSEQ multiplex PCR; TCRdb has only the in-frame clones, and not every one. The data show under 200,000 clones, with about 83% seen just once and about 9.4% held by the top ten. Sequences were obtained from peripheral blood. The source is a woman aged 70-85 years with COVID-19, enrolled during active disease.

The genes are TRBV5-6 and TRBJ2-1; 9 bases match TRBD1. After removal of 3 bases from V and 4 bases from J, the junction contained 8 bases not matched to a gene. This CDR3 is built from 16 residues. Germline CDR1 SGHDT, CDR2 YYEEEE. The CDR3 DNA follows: TGTGCCAGCAGCTCACGGACAGGGGAGATTTACAATGAGCAGTTCTTC. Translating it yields CASSSRTGEIYNEQFF.

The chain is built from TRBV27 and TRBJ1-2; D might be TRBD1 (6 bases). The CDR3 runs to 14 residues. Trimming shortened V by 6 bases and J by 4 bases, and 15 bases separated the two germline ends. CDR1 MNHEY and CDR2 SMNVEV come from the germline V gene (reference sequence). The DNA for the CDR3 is TGTGCCAGCAGATTAAGGGGGGGAGGCTATGGCTACACCTTC. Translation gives CASRLRGGGYGYTF.

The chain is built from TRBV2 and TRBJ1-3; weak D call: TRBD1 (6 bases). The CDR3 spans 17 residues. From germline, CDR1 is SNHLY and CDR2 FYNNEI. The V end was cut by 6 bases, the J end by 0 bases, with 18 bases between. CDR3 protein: CASSAEGGGFSGNTIYF. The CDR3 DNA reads TGTGCCAGCAGCGCGGAAGGGGGGGGCTTCTCTGGAAACACCATATATTTT.

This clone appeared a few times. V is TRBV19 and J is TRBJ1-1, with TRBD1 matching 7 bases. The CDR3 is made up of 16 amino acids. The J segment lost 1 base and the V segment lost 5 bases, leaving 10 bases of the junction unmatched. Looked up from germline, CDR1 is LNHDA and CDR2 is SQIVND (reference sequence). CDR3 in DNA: TGTGCCAGTAGTCCATACCGGACAGGTGGGAACACTGAAGCTTTCTTT. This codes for CASSPYRTGGNTEAFF.

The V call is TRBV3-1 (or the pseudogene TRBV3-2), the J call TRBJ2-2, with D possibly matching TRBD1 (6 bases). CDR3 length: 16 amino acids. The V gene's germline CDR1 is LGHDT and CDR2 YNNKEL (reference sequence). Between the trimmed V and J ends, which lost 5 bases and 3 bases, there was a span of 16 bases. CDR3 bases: TGTGCCAGCAGCATTGGGTCAGGGGTATACACCGGGGAGCTGTTTTTT. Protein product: CASSIGSGVYTGELFF.

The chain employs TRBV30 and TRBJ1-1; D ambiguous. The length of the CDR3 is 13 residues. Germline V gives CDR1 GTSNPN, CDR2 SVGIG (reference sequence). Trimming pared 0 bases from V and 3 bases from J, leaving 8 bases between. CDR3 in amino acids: CAWSVSGYTEAFF. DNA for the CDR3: TGTGCCTGGAGTGTTTCGGGGTACACTGAAGCTTTCTTT.

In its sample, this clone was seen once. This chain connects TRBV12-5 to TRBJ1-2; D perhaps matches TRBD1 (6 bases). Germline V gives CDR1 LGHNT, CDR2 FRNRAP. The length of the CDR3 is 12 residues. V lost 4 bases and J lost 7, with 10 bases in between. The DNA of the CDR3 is TGTGCTAGTGGTTCAGGGGTGGGTGGCTACACCTTC. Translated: CASGSGVGGYTF.

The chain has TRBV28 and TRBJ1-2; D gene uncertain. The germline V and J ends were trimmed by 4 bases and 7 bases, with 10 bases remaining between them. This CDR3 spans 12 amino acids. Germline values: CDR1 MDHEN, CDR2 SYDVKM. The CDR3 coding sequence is TGTGCCAGCAGTTCAGACATTCCTGGCTACACCTTC. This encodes CASSSDIPGYTF.

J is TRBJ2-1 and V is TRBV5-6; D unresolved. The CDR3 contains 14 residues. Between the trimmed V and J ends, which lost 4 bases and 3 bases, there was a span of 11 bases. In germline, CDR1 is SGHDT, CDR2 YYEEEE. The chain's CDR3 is CASSISLDYNEQFF. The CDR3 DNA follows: TGTGCCAGCAGCATCTCCTTAGACTACAATGAGCAGTTCTTC.

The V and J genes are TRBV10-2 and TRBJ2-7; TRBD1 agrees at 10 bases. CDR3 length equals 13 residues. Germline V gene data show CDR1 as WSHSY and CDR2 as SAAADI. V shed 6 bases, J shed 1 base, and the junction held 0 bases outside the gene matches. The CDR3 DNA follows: TGCGCCAGCAGGGACAGGGGGTCCTACGAGCAGTACTTC. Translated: CASRDRGSYEQYF.

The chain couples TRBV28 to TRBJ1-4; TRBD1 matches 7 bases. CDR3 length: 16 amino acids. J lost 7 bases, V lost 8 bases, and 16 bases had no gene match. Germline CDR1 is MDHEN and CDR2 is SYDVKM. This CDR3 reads CASLTGRGGYGEKLFF. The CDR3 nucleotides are TGTGCCAGCTTAACGGGGCGAGGGGGCTACGGTGAAAAACTGTTTTTT.

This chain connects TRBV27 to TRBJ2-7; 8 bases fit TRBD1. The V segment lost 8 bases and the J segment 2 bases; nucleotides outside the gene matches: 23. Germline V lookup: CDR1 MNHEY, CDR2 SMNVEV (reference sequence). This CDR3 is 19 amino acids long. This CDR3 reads CASSFSPLSDRGSPYEQYF. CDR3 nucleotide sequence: TGTGCCAGCTCCTTCAGTCCACTCAGCGACAGGGGTAGCCCCTACGAGCAGTACTTC.

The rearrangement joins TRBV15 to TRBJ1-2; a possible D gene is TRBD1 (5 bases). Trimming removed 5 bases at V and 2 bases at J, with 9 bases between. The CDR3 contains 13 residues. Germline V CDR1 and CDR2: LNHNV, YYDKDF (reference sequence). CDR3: CATSLDRNYGYTF. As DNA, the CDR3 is TGTGCCACCAGCCTCGACAGAAACTATGGCTACACCTTC.

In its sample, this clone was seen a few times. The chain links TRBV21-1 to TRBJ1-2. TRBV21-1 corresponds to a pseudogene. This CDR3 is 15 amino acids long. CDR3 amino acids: CASSKDGGLHYGYTF. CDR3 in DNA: TGTGCCAGCAGCAAAGATGGAGGTCTACACTATGGCTACACCTTC.

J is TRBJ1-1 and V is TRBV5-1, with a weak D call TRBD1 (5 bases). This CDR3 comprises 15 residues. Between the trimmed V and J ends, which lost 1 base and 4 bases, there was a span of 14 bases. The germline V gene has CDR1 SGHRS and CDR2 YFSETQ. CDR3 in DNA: TGCGCCAGCAGCTTGTCCCCTCAGGGTTCCACTGAAGCTTTCTTT. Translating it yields CASSLSPQGSTEAFF.

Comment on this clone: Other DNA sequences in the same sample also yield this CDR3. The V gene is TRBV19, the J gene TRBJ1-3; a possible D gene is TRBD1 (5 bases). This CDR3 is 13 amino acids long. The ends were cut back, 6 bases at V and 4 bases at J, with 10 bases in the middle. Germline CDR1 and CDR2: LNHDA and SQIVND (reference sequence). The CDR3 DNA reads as TGTGCCAGTAGGCAGGGCGCGGGAAACACCATATATTTT. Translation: CASRQGAGNTIYF.

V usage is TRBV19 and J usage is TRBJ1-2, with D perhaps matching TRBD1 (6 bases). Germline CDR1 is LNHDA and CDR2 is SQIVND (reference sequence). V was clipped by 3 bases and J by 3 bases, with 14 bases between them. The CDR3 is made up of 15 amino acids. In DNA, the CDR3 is TGTGCCAGTAGTATTGTGGGGGCTCGCGACTATGGCTACACCTTC. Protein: CASSIVGARDYGYTF.

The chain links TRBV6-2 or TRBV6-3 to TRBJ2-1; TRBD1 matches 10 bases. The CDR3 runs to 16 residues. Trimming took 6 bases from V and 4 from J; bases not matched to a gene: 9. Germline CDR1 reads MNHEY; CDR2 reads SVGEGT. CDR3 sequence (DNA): TGTGCCAGCAGCTCAATCCGGGACAGGGGATACAATGAGCAGTTCTTC. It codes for CASSSIRDRGYNEQFF.